This passage covers 2 T cell receptor beta chains from one sample sequenced in a study of a mutant IDH1 vaccine in newly diagnosed glioma. Regarding time point: week 47, end of study. With topical imiquimod, each dose of the vaccine consisted of 300 ug of mutant IDH1 20-mer peptide. Produced via immunoSEQ multiplex PCR; TCRdb's table is partial and in-frame only. This repertoire shows around 100,000 clones, roughly 90% found once; its top ten account for roughly 0.78%. Their recognized antigens are unknown. The sample was PBMCs, taken from a glioma patient whose treatment included an IDH1 peptide vaccine. These receptors were taken from a woman aged 50 to 65 with glioma.

The V call is TRBV6-5, the J call TRBJ2-7; 11 nucleotides agree with TRBD1. Germline V gene lookup returns CDR1 MNHEY and CDR2 SVGAGI. Losses at the gene ends were 2 bases for V and 5 bases for J; bases not matched to a gene: 2. The CDR3 covers 14 residues. CDR3 amino acids: CASSYRDRGDEQYF. The CDR3 DNA follows: TGTGCCAGCAGTTACCGGGACAGGGGGGACGAGCAGTACTTC.

The V and J genes are TRBV6-6 and TRBJ2-7; D call uncertain. In germline, CDR1 is MNHNY, CDR2 SVGAGI (reference sequence). The CDR3 totals 12 residues. V was pared by 6 bases and J by 6 bases, with 12 bases between. CDR3 DNA sequence: TGTGCCAGCAGGCCATCGAGTGGCGAGCAGTACTTC. Its protein product is CASRPSSGEQYF.